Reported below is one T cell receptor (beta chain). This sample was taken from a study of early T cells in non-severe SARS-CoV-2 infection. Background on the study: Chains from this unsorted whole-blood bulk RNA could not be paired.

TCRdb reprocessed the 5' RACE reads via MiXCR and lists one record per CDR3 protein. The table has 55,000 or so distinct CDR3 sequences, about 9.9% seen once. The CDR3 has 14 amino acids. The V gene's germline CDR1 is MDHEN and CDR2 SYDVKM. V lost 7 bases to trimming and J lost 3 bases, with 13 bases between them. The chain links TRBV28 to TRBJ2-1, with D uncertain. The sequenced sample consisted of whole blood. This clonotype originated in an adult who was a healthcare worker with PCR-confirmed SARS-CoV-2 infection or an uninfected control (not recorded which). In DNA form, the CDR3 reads TGTGCCAGCACGCGCCAGATAGACTACAATGAGCAGTTCTTC. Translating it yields CASTRQIDYNEQFF.